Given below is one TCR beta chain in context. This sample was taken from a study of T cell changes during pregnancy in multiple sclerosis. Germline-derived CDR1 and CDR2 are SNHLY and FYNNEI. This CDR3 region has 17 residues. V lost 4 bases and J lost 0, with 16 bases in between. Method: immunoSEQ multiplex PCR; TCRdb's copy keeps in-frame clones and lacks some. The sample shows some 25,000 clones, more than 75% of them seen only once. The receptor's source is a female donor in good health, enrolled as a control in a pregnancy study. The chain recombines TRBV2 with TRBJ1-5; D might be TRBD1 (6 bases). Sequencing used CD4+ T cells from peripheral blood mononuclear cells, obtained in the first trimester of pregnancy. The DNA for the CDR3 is TGTGCCAGCAGTGGGGGGATCGGACAGTATAGCAATCAGCCCCAGCATTTT. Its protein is CASSGGIGQYSNQPQHF.